This TCR beta chain was profiled in a study of T cells in tuberculosis. Only in-frame clones appear in the TCRdb table, and some are missing; sequencing was by immunoSEQ multiplex PCR. In the table there are about 88,000 clones, approximately 90% of which are singletons. The CDR3 loop spans 16 amino acids. Germline-derived CDR1 and CDR2 are SGHRS and YFSETQ. The V segment lost 4 bases and the J segment 8 bases; nucleotides outside the gene matches: 12. Sorting used thawed, overnight-rested PBMC stained with anti-CD3, a viability dye and GMM-loaded CD1B tetramer. The lipid loaded on the CD1B tetramers was C32 glucose monomycolate from Rhodococcus equi.

The specimen was CD1b-GMM tetramer-negative cells sorted from PBMCs. J is TRBJ1-1 and V is TRBV5-1, with 12 bases identical to TRBD1. The receptor was isolated from an adult woman with latent tuberculosis. CDR3 amino acids: CASSLGTGGGVIEAFF. In nucleotides, the CDR3 is TGCGCCAGCAGCCTAGGGACAGGGGGCGGCGTTATCGAAGCTTTCTTT.